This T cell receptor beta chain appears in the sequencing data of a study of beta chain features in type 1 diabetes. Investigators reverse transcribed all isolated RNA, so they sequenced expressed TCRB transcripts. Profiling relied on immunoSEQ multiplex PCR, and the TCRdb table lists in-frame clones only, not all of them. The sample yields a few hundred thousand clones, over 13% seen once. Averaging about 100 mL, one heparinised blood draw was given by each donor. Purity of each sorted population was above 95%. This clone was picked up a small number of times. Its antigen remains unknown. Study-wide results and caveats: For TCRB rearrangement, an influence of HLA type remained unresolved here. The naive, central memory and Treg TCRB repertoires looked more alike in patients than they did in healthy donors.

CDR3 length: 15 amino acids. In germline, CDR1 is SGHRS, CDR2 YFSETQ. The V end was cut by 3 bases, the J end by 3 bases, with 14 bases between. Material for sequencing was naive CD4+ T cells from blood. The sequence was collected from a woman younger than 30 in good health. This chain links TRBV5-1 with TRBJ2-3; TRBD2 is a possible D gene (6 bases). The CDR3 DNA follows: TGCGCCAGCAGCTCGGCGAGCGGGCCTACAGATACGCAGTATTTT. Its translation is CASSSASGPTDTQYF.